The T cell receptor (beta chain) under discussion was sequenced for a study of T-cell memory formation after mild COVID-19. Study-wide points: Later expanders leaned toward CD4+, whereas clones contracting from day 15 to 85 were balanced CD4/CD8. Second-wave clones that peaked on day 37 lacked confirmed SARS-CoV-2 specificity. Mainly CM and EM harbored the contracting CD4+ clones; mainly EMRA harbored the CD8+ ones.

TCRdb fed the 5' RACE reads into MiXCR, producing one record per CDR3 protein. This table holds about 200,000 distinct CDR3 sequences, 9.5% to 10% found once. A remark on this clonotype: Its antigen is as yet unknown.

The CDR3 is 17 residues long. The germline V gene encodes CDR1 MNHEY and CDR2 SVGEGT. The trim removed 2 bases at V and 8 bases at J, leaving 12 bases unmatched. The chain combines TRBV6-2 or TRBV6-3 with TRBJ2-1; 10 bases agree with TRBD2. This TCR derives from a man aged 18 to 35 who had mild COVID-19 (a few samples of this study predate the infection). Cell type and time point are not known. Material for sequencing was PBMCs or a T cell subset sorted from them (not recorded which). CDR3 in DNA: TGTGCCAGCAGTTACGTGAGGTCTAGCGGGGGCATGTATGAGCAGTTCTTC. Protein sequence: CASSYVRSSGGMYEQFF.